This record looks at one T cell receptor beta chain sequence and its context. It has no known antigen specificity. It has no much larger one-base neighbor in the sample; base qualities were not kept. The data were taken from a study of esophageal squamous cell carcinoma tumors (dated by TCRdb to the early 2020s). About the investigation overall: Patients were split into immuno relation high and low groups by principal component analysis with K-means clustering of immunohistochemical T-cell and checkpoint marker values. The wider cohort included under 55 esophageal squamous cell carcinoma patients in Japan who were treated with surgery, of whom around 21 were high and some 32 were low immuno relation cases. TCR sequencing was performed on about 10 patients, consisting of five randomly selected high immuno relation cases and five background-matched low immuno relation cases. The purpose of the study was to evaluate TCR repertoire diversity and shared TCR repertoires of T cells in the tumor environment of esophageal squamous cell carcinoma. The nine to eleven cases yielded around 1.7 million total TCRalpha reads and approximately 1,300,000 total TCRbeta reads, of which around 30,000 and 35,000, respectively, were unique. Results the study describes overall, beyond this receptor: Since the TCRalpha and TCRbeta chains were sequenced separately, neither the chain pairing nor the recognized antigens could be determined. Shared V|J recombination candidates may have been selected by chance because variation in the TCRalphabeta repertoire was large. Only a few cases were included in the TCR repertoire analysis, and no investigation at the CDR3 clonotype level was carried out. Total TCR repertoire counts did not differ between groups, but significant repertoire counts were higher in the high immuno relation group. About 30% of the 10 cases showed a single dominant TCRalpha VJ recombination with apparently reduced TCRalpha diversity.

Library preparation was by 5' RACE. The PCR step used KAPA HiFi along with constant-region primers for TCRalpha or TCRbeta and a P20EA primer, and a nested second PCR with CA2 or CB2 followed. TCR genes were amplified by unbiased adaptor ligation RT-PCR, with reverse transcription by Superscript III and a polyT18-containing BSL-18E primer. Following second-strand synthesis and blunting, the P10EA/P20EA adaptor was ligated to the 5' end of the cDNA, and NotI digestion was then performed. Both the first and second PCRs consisted of roughly 20 cycles of 98 degrees C for 20 s, 65 degrees C for 30 s and 72 degrees C for 1 min. Amplicons were indexed with the Nextera XT Index kit v2 Set A, pooled equimolarly and quantified on a Qubit 2.0 Fluorometer. For sequencing, the Illumina MiSeq platform generated 2x300 bp paired-end reads. The paper's processing steps were these. V and J genes were assigned to reads on the basis of highest identity to IMGT reference sequences using Repertoire Genesis software ver.1.0. CDR3 was defined as the region from Cys104 to Phe118 plus Gly119 and was translated, and unique sequence reads were defined as those with distinct V, J and CDR3 amino acids. Shared V|J combinations were chosen if significant in both a Fisher's exact test in edgeR and a Mann Whitney U test. After singletons were removed and 500 repertoire combinations were bootstrapped, the repertoire dissimilarity index was calculated with the R rdi package. TCRdb trimmed public reads at Q25 via fastp, called clones via MiXCR and kept in-frame beta chains. Rows are unified per CDR3 protein, each entry keeping the most common DNA and genes. TCRdb's processing, not the authors', yielded these V and J calls. In this sample the table shows a few thousand distinct CDR3 sequences, approximately 23% of which occur a single time. Of the sample, roughly 30% falls within the top ten clones.

Patients who had received neoadjuvant chemotherapy or for whom clinical information was lacking were excluded from enrollment. All of the TCR-sequenced cases shown were male, and each had a subtotal esophagectomy with 2- or 3-field lymphadenectomy. No T-cell sorting was done; instead, RNA was pulled from bulk tumor tissue sections using a Qiagen AllPrep kit. Until RNA extraction, small sections of surgically resected tumor tissue were kept in RNAlater reagent at -80 degrees C. The sample taken for sequencing was tumor tissue. This TCR derives from a man between 50 and 80 years old with esophageal squamous cell carcinoma.

The DNA reads TGTGCCAGCAGCCACCTTAGACAGGGGTCGTTGGAGACCCAGTACTTC. Translation gives CASSHLRQGSLETQYF. This sequence uses TRBV11-2 and TRBJ2-5, with TRBD1 identical over 8 junction bases. V trim: 5 bases; J trim: 5 bases; unmatched bases: 13. There are 16 amino acids in the CDR3, from cysteine to phenylalanine inclusive. Only the CDR3 DNA stays, 48 bases, in frame from base 1. The germline V gene sets CDR1 to SGHAT and CDR2 to FQNNGV.